This T cell receptor beta chain was recovered during a study of T cell responses to AZD1222 COVID-19 vaccine. Study-wide results and caveats: Researchers took repertoire samples only after the peak T cell response had come.

The CDR3 totals 16 residues. Germline loops: CDR1 SGHAT, CDR2 FQDESV (reference sequence). V lost 5 bases and J lost 2; bases outside the gene matches: 5. As for this clone: Its antigen remains unidentified.

Measured with immunoSEQ multiplex PCR; TCRdb has only the in-frame clones, and not every one. The sample lists some 85,000 clones, roughly nine tenths occurring once. V gene TRBV11-1 combines with J gene TRBJ2-3; 12 positions agree with TRBD2. The sequencing used peripheral blood, collected on day 0 of AZD1222 vaccination. This receptor was taken from an adult in good health. CDR3 nucleotide sequence: TGTGCCAGCAGCGCAAGACTAGCGGGAGTCACAGATACGCAGTATTTT. Its protein product is CASSARLAGVTDTQYF.